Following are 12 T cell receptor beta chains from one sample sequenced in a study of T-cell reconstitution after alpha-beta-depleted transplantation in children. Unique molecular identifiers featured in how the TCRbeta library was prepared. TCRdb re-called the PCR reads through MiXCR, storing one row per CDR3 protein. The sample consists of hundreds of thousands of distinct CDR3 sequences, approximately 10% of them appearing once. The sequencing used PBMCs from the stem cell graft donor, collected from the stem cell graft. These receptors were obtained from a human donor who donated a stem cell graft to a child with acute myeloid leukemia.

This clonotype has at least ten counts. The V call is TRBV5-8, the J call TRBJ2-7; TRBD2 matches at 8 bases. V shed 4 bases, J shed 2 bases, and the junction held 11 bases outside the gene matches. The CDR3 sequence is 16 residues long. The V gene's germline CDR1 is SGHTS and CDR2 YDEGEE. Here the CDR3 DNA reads TGTGCCAGCAGCCGGGCGGGACTAGGAGGGGCCTACGAGCAGTACTTC. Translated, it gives CASSRAGLGGAYEQYF. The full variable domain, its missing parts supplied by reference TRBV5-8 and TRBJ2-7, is EAGVTQSPTHLIKTRGQQATLRCSPISGHTSVYWYQQALGLGLQFLLWYDEGEERNRGNFPPRFSGRQFPNYSSELNVNALELEDSALYLCASSRAGLGGAYEQYFGPGTRLTVT.

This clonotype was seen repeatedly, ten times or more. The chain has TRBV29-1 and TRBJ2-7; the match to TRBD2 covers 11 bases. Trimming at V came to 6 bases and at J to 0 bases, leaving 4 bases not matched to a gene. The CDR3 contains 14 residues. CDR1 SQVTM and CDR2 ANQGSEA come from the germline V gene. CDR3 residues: CSVVAGGSSYEQYF. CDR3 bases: TGCAGCGTAGTAGCGGGAGGGAGCTCCTACGAGCAGTACTTC.

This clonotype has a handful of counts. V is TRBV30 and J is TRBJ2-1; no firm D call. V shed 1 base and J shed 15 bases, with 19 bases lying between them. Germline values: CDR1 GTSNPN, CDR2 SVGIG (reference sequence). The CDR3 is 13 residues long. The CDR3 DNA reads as TGTGCCTGGAGTGGGGCCGGGTGGTCAGATTCGTTCTTC. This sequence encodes CAWSGAGWSDSFF.

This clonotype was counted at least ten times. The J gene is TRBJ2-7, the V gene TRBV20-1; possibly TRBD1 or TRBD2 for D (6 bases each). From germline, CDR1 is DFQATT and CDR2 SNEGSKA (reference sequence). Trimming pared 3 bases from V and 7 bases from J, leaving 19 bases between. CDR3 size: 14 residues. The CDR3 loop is CSARLAGQQIEQYF. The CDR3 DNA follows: TGCAGTGCTAGGCTGGCGGGACAACAGATTGAGCAGTACTTC.

CDR3 residues: CSAVQRNTEAFF. The CDR3 region has the DNA TGCAGTGCCGTACAGAGGAACACTGAAGCTTTCTTT. This chain uses TRBV20-1 with TRBJ1-1; D is ambiguous. Trimming took off 6 bases at V and 1 base at J, with 9 bases between the two ends. Germline CDR1 and CDR2: DFQATT and SNEGSKA (reference sequence). The CDR3 is 12 amino acids.

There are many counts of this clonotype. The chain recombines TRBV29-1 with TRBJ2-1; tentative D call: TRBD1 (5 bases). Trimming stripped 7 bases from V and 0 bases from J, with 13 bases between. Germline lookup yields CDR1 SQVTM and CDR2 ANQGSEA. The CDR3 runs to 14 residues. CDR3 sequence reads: CSALGRSSYNEQFF. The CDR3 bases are TGCAGCGCATTGGGGCGCAGCTCCTACAATGAGCAGTTCTTC.

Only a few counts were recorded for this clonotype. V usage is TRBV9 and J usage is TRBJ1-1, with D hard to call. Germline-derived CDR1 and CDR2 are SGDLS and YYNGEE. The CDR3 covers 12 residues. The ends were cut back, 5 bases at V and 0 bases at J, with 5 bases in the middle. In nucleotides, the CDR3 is TGTGCCAGCAGGGAGATGAACACTGAAGCTTTCTTT. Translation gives CASREMNTEAFF.

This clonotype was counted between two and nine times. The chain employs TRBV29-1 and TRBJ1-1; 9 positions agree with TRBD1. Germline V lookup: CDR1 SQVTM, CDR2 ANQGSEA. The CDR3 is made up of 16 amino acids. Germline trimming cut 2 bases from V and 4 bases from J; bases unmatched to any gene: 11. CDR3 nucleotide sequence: TGCAGCGTTGAATCGGGACAGGGCTTTCCCAGCACTGAAGCTTTCTTT. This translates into CSVESGQGFPSTEAFF.

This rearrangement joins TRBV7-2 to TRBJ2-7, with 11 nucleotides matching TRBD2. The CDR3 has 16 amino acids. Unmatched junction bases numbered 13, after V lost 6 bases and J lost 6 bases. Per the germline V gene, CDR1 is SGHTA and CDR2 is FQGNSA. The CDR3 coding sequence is TGTGCCAGCAGTTCTCTAGCGGGAGGACGAAATGCCGAGCAGTACTTC. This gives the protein CASSSLAGGRNAEQYF.

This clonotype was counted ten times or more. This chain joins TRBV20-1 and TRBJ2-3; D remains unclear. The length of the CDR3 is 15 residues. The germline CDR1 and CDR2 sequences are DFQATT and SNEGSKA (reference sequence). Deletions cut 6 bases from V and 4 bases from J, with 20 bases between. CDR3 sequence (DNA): TGCAGTGCCCTTATCCGAGCAAGAGGCCCAGATACGCAGTATTTT. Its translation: CSALIRARGPDTQYF.

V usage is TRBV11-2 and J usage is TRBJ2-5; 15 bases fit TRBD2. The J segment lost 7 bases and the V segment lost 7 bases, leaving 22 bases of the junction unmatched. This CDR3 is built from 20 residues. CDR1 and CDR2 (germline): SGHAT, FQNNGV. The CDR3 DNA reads TGTGCCAGCAACCTAAACAGGGGTGGACTAGCGGGAGGGACTCCGGGGACCCAGTACTTC. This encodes CASNLNRGGLAGGTPGTQYF.

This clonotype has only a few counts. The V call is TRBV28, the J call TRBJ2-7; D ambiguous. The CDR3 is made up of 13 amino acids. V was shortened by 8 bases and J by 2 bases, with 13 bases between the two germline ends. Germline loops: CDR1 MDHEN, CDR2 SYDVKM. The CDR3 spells CASGGDKPYEQYF. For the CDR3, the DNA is TGTGCCAGCGGCGGCGACAAACCCTACGAGCAGTACTTC. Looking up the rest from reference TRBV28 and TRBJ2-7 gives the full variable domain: DVKVTQSSRYLVKRTGEKVFLECVQDMDHENMFWYRQDPGLGLRLIYFSYDVKMKEKGDIPEGYSVSREKKERFSLILESASTNQTSMYLCASGGDKPYEQYFGPGTRLTVT.